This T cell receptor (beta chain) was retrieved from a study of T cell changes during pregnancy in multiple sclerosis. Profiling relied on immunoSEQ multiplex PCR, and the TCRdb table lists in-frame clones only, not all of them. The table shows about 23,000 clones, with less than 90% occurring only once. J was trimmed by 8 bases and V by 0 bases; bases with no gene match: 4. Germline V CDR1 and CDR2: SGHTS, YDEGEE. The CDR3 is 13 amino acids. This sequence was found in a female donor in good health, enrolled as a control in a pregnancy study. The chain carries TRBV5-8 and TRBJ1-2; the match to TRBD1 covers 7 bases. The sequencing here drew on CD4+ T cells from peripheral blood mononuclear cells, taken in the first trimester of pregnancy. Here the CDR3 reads CASSLGTGLGYTF. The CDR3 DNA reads TGTGCCAGCAGCTTGGGGACAGGTCTCGGCTACACCTTC.